The 28 T cell receptor beta chains reported below all come from one sample, sequenced in a study of cytomegalovirus exposure and HLA in healthy donors. The repertoire was sequenced with immunoSEQ multiplex PCR; TCRdb's copy has only in-frame clones and lacks some. Altogether 120,000 or so clones are present, around 89% being singletons, with the ten largest covering roughly 1.4%. The sequenced material came from PBMCs. These receptors were collected from a woman aged 25 to 45 in good health and CMV-seropositive.

The chain links TRBV29-1 to TRBJ2-2; 10 bases are shared with TRBD1. CDR3 length equals 14 residues. CDR1 is SQVTM, CDR2 ANQGSEA, per germline. Trimming at V came to 5 bases and at J to 1 base, leaving 1 base not matched to a gene. This CDR3 is CSVRDRGNTGELFF. The CDR3 region has the DNA TGCAGCGTTAGGGACAGGGGGAACACCGGGGAGCTGTTTTTT.

The chain joins TRBV29-1 to TRBJ1-1; the match to TRBD1 covers 9 bases. The germline V gene encodes CDR1 SQVTM and CDR2 ANQGSEA. The CDR3 consists of 15 residues. The J segment lost 4 bases and the V segment lost 4 bases, leaving 10 bases of the junction unmatched. The CDR3 bases are TGCAGCGTTGTATACAGGGACAGGGAATTCACTGAAGCTTTCTTT. Translated, it gives CSVVYRDREFTEAFF.

The V call is TRBV7-9, the J call TRBJ1-2; D might be TRBD1 (6 bases). Looked up from germline, CDR1 is SEHNR and CDR2 is FQNEAQ (reference sequence). This CDR3 contains 15 residues. Trimming cost V 1 base and J 4 bases, with 13 bases left between them. The CDR3 DNA reads as TGTGCCAGCAGCTTAGGGCTGGGACAAGTCTATGGCTACACCTTC. Protein product: CASSLGLGQVYGYTF.

The V call is TRBV6-6, the J call TRBJ1-5, with D maybe TRBD1 (6 bases). There are 15 residues in the CDR3. V lost 5 bases, J lost 8 bases, and 19 bases lay in between. Germline V CDR1 and CDR2: MNHNY, SVGAGI (reference sequence). The CDR3 protein is CASSRQGLVGEPQHF. Here the CDR3 DNA reads TGTGCCAGCAGTCGTCAGGGGCTGGTGGGGGAGCCCCAGCATTTT.

The rearrangement joins TRBV14 to TRBJ1-2, with 8 bases aligning to TRBD1. CDR3 length: 11 residues. V shed 6 bases and J 8 bases; nucleotides not matched to a gene: 2. CDR1 SGHDN and CDR2 FVKESK come from the germline V gene. The CDR3 loop is CASRSGGGYTF. As DNA, the CDR3 is TGTGCCAGCAGATCAGGGGGCGGCTACACCTTC.

The chain is built from TRBV6-1 and TRBJ1-1, with D tentatively TRBD1 (5 bases). This CDR3 is built from 15 residues. V lost 2 bases, J lost 3 bases, and 13 bases lay in between. Germline V gives CDR1 MNHNS, CDR2 SASEGT. CDR3 in DNA: TGTGCCAGCAGTGAAAGGGGACTTTTGGACACTGAAGCTTTCTTT. It is translated as CASSERGLLDTEAFF.

V and J are TRBV30 and TRBJ1-2; tentatively, D is TRBD1 (5 bases). Germline values: CDR1 GTSNPN, CDR2 SVGIG (reference sequence). V shed 2 bases and J shed 8 bases, with 9 bases lying between them. This CDR3 has 11 amino acids. The CDR3 region is CAWSTGVGYTF. The CDR3 nucleotides are TGTGCCTGGAGTACGGGGGTCGGCTACACCTTC. The variable domain in full, with the rest retrieved from reference TRBV30 and TRBJ1-2, is SQTIHQWPATLVQPVGSPLSLECTVEGTSNPNLYWYRQAAGRGLQLLFYSVGIGQISSEVPQNLSASRPQDRQFILSSKKLLLSDSGFYLCAWSTGVGYTFGSGTRLTVV.

This chain connects TRBV9 to TRBJ2-2; 7 bases agree with TRBD1. Germline V gene lookup returns CDR1 SGDLS and CDR2 YYNGEE. With 4 bases clipped from V and 6 bases from J, the junction kept 9 bases outside the gene matches. The CDR3 is 15 residues long. CDR3 nucleotides: TGTGCCAGCAGCCCAAGGTGGCAGGGGGCCGGGGAGCTGTTTTTT. Its protein product is CASSPRWQGAGELFF.

The chain recombines TRBV4-2 with TRBJ1-2; D not resolved. Germline V CDR1 and CDR2: LGHNA, YNFKEQ. V was clipped by 0 bases and J by 4 bases, with 6 bases between them. The CDR3 is 13 residues long. In DNA form, the CDR3 reads TGTGCCAGCAGCCAAGATTTGAGCTATGGCTACACCTTC. This translates into CASSQDLSYGYTF.

This clone was detected once. The gene calls are TRBV30 and TRBJ1-4, with TRBD1 as a possible D gene (6 bases). Germline CDR1 reads GTSNPN; CDR2 reads SVGIG (reference sequence). Deletions cut 2 bases from V and 6 bases from J, with 19 bases between. The CDR3 is 16 residues long. The CDR3 sequence is CAWSRPYRANDEKLFF. DNA for the CDR3: TGTGCCTGGAGTCGTCCTTACAGGGCTAATGATGAAAAACTGTTTTTT.

The DNA of the CDR3 is TGTGCCAGCGGGAGAAACACCGGGGAGCTGTTTTTT. Protein sequence: CASGRNTGELFF. The chain employs TRBV27 and TRBJ2-2; maybe TRBD2 (5 bases). Trimming removed 8 bases at V and 2 bases at J, with 6 bases between. Germline values: CDR1 MNHEY, CDR2 SMNVEV (reference sequence). The CDR3 loop spans 12 amino acids.

CDR3 DNA: TGTGCCAGTAGTCCAGGGGCCAATTACGAGCAGTACTTC. It translates to CASSPGANYEQYF. This chain connects TRBV19 to TRBJ2-7, with D tentatively TRBD1 (6 bases). V lost 5 bases, J lost 4 bases, and 12 bases lay in between. This CDR3 has 13 residues. Germline V gene sequence: CDR1 LNHDA, CDR2 SQIVND (reference sequence). Full variable domain (missing parts from reference TRBV19 and TRBJ2-7): DGGITQSPKYLFRKEGQNVTLSCEQNLNHDAMYWYRQDPGQGLRLIYYSQIVNDFQKGDIAEGYSVSREKKESFPLTVTSAQKNPTAFYLCASSPGANYEQYFGPGTRLTVT.

The V call is TRBV30, the J call TRBJ1-1; possibly TRBD1 for D (6 bases). The CDR3 runs 12 residues. Germline V lookup: CDR1 GTSNPN, CDR2 SVGIG (reference sequence). V was cut by 0 bases and J by 8 bases, with 10 bases left in between. CDR3 sequence reads: CAWSVQGREAFF. The CDR3 region has the DNA TGTGCCTGGAGTGTACAGGGCAGGGAAGCTTTCTTT. The full variable domain, completed using reference TRBV30 and TRBJ1-1, is SQTIHQWPATLVQPVGSPLSLECTVEGTSNPNLYWYRQAAGRGLQLLFYSVGIGQISSEVPQNLSASRPQDRQFILSSKKLLLSDSGFYLCAWSVQGREAFFGQGTRLTVV.

The chain uses TRBV6-1 and TRBJ1-1; tentative D call: TRBD1 (6 bases). V was cut by 5 bases and J by 0 bases, with 13 bases left in between. The CDR3 extends over 15 amino acids. The V gene's germline CDR1 is MNHNS and CDR2 SASEGT. CDR3 region: CASSTRQEMNTEAFF. CDR3 coding DNA: TGTGCCAGCAGTACCCGACAGGAGATGAACACTGAAGCTTTCTTT.

This clone was seen only once. V usage is TRBV6-1 and J usage is TRBJ2-7; 7 positions agree with TRBD1. The CDR3 runs 14 residues. Germline assignment: CDR1 MNHNS and CDR2 SASEGT. V was clipped by 6 bases and J by 2 bases; unmatched bases: 7. CDR3 in amino acids: CASSWTGTPYEQYF. The CDR3 DNA is TGTGCCAGCAGCTGGACAGGAACCCCCTACGAGCAGTACTTC.

The V gene is TRBV7-6, the J gene TRBJ1-1, with D unclear. Germline assignment: CDR1 SGHVS and CDR2 FNYEAQ. This CDR3 region has 11 residues. Trimming removed 4 bases from V and 4 bases from J, with 4 bases in between. The CDR3 nucleotides are TGTGCCAGCAGCTCCGGCACTGAAGCTTTCTTT. Translated, it gives CASSSGTEAFF.

The rearrangement links TRBV7-9 to TRBJ1-1, with 7 bases identical to TRBD1. Germline V gene lookup returns CDR1 SEHNR and CDR2 FQNEAQ (reference sequence). CDR3 length: 15 residues. V was pared by 5 bases and J by 0 bases, with 6 bases of the junction left unmatched. DNA of the CDR3: TGTGCCAGCAGCCTTATACAGGGGATGAACACTGAAGCTTTCTTT. The encoded protein is CASSLIQGMNTEAFF.

The V gene is TRBV6-6, the J gene TRBJ2-7; perhaps TRBD1 as D (5 bases). The CDR3 contains 14 residues. Germline CDR1 and CDR2: MNHNY and SVGAGI (reference sequence). V was pared by 10 bases and J by 0 bases, with 16 bases between. CDR3 amino acids: CATSSTESSYEQYF. Here the CDR3 DNA reads TGTGCCACCTCCTCGACAGAGAGCTCCTACGAGCAGTACTTC.

This chain connects TRBV9 to TRBJ1-1, with no clear D. The CDR3 loop spans 14 amino acids. Trimming took off 9 bases at V and 0 bases at J, with 15 bases between the two ends. Germline CDR1 and CDR2: SGDLS and YYNGEE. The CDR3 nucleotides read TGTGCCACCAAGCCTATGGGAGTGAACACTGAAGCTTTCTTT. Translation gives CATKPMGVNTEAFF.

This clone was detected once. The chain employs TRBV18 and TRBJ2-5; D is uncertain. Germline lookup yields CDR1 KGHSH and CDR2 LQKENI. The CDR3 loop spans 13 amino acids. Trimming removed 6 bases at V and 1 base at J, with 9 bases between. CDR3 in DNA: TGTGCCAGCTCCCCCGTCCCCCAAGAGACCCAGTACTTC. It yields the protein CASSPVPQETQYF.

V usage is TRBV4-2 and J usage is TRBJ1-1; TRBD1 matches at 11 bases. Germline CDR1 LGHNA, CDR2 YNFKEQ. The CDR3 has 15 residues. Germline trimming cut 5 bases from V and 2 bases from J; bases unmatched to any gene: 4. The CDR3 loop is CASSMDRGRNTEAFF. CDR3 DNA sequence: TGTGCCAGCAGCATGGACAGGGGGCGTAACACTGAAGCTTTCTTT.

The genes are TRBV9 and TRBJ2-7; 7 bases are a match to TRBD1. J gave up 6 bases and V 4 bases, and 7 bases lay outside the gene matches. In germline, CDR1 is SGDLS, CDR2 YYNGEE. The length of the CDR3 is 13 residues. As DNA, the CDR3 is TGTGCCAGCAGCCCAAGACAGGGATCCGAGCAGTACTTC. This gives the protein CASSPRQGSEQYF.

Regarding this clone: The junction differs from germline at one of its ends, possibly a read error. The chain couples TRBV6-1 to TRBJ2-7; a possible D gene is TRBD2 (6 bases). Germline loops: CDR1 MNHNS, CDR2 SASEGT. The CDR3 has 14 amino acids. The CDR3 protein is CASSMGGNSYEQYF. The CDR3 DNA sequence: TGTGCGAGCAGCATGGGGGGAAACTCCTACGAGCAGTACTTC.

This clone showed up just once. The chain couples TRBV4-3 to TRBJ1-2; D unresolved. Per germline, CDR1 LGHNA and CDR2 YSLEER. The V end was cut by 0 bases, the J end by 4 bases, with 9 bases between. There are 14 residues in the CDR3. DNA for the CDR3: TGCGCCAGCAGCCAAGATACGGGAACCTATGGCTACACCTTC. It codes for CASSQDTGTYGYTF.

V and J are TRBV19 and TRBJ2-3, with TRBD1 identical over 9 bases. V trimming: 0 bases; J trimming: 6 bases; junction bases outside the gene matches: 7. The germline gives CDR1 LNHDA, CDR2 SQIVND (reference sequence). This CDR3 is 16 amino acids long. CDR3 sequence (DNA): TGTGCCAGTAGTATAGAAGGGACAGGGAGACCCGATACGCAGTATTTT. This sequence encodes CASSIEGTGRPDTQYF.

This chain links TRBV13 with TRBJ2-7; D is ambiguous. V was pared by 0 bases and J by 6 bases, with 12 bases between. This CDR3 is built from 14 residues. Germline lookup yields CDR1 PRHDT and CDR2 FYEKMQ (reference sequence). The DNA of the CDR3 is TGTGCCAGCAGCTTAGGTTACCTATCTGCCGAGCAGTACTTC. Its translation: CASSLGYLSAEQYF.

V and J are TRBV4-3 and TRBJ2-3; possible D gene TRBD2, 5 bases. The V end was cut by 1 base, the J end by 2 bases, with 7 bases between. This CDR3 has 14 amino acids. CDR1 LGHNA and CDR2 YSLEER come from the germline V gene. The CDR3 protein is CASSQGGFTDTQYF. DNA of the CDR3: TGCGCCAGCAGCCAAGGAGGGTTCACAGATACGCAGTATTTT.

The chain has TRBV5-1 and TRBJ2-1, with D perhaps matching TRBD1 (5 bases). Trimming took off 0 bases at V and 5 bases at J, with 15 bases between the two ends. The germline CDR1 and CDR2 sequences are SGHRS and YFSETQ. The CDR3 length is 16 residues. CDR3 coding DNA: TGCGCCAGCAGCTTGGGGGGCCATTCCTGGGACAATGAGCAGTTCTTC. Translation gives CASSLGGHSWDNEQFF. The variable domain in full, completed from reference TRBV5-1 and TRBJ2-1, reads KAGVTQTPRYLIKTRGQQVTLSCSPISGHRSVSWYQQTPGQGLQFLFEYFSETQRNKGNFPGRFSGRQFSNSRSEMNVSTLELGDSALYLCASSLGGHSWDNEQFFGPGTRLTVL.